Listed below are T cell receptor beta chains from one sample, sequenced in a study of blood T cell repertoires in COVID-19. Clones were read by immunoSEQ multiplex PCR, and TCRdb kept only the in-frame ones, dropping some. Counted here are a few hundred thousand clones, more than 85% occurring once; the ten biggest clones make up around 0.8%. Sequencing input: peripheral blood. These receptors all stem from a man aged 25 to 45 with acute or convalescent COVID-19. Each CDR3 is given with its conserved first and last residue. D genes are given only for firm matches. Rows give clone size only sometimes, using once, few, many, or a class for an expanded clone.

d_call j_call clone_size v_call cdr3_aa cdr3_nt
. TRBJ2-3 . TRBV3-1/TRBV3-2 CASSRSRDRRDTQYF TGTGCCAGCAGCCGCTCGCGGGACCGGAGAGATACGCAGTATTTT
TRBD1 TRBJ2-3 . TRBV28 CASSPGPGGTDTQYF TGTGCCAGCAGCCCCGGGCCAGGGGGAACAGATACGCAGTATTTT
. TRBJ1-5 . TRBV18 CASSPAGVRSQPQHF TGTGCCAGCTCACCAGCGGGGGTCCGGAGTCAGCCCCAGCATTTT
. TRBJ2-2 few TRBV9 CASSSTGHTGELFF TGTGCCAGCAGCTCCACCGGTCACACCGGGGAGCTGTTTTTT
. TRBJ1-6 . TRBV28 CASSLPGEGSPLHF TGTGCCAGCAGTTTACCAGGGGAAGGTTCACCCCTCCACTTT
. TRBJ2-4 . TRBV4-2 CASSQGAGIQYF TGTGCCAGCAGCCAAGGGGCAGGCATTCAGTACTTC
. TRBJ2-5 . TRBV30 CAWTSRPPQETQYF TGTGCCTGGACTAGTAGGCCGCCCCAAGAGACCCAGTACTTC
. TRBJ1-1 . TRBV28 CASSLQWNTEAFF TGTGCCAGCAGTTTACAGTGGAACACTGAAGCTTTCTTT
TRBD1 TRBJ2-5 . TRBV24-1 CATSDPTGPETQYF TGTGCCACCAGTGATCCGACAGGGCCGGAGACCCAGTACTTC
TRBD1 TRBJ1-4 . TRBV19 CATPGQGHKPLKKLFF TGTGCCACACCGGGACAGGGACATAAACCTTTGAAAAAACTGTTTTTT
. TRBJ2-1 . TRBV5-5 CASSLGLANNEQFF TGTGCCAGCAGCTTGGGGCTAGCAAACAATGAGCAGTTCTTC
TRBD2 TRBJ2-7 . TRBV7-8 CASRVLGGDPYEQYF TGTGCCAGCAGGGTACTGGGGGGGGACCCTTACGAGCAGTACTTC
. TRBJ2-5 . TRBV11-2 CASSTRGGRLKAKAQYF TGTGCCAGCAGCACACGGGGTGGCAGACTTAAGGCGAAGGCCCAGTACTTC
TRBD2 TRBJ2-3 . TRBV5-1 CASSPGTSGSMTDTQYF TGCGCCAGCAGCCCGGGGACTAGCGGGAGTATGACAGATACGCAGTATTTT
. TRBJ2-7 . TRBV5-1 CASSETAGSSYEQYF TGCGCCAGCAGCGAAACGGCGGGGAGCTCCTACGAGCAGTACTTC
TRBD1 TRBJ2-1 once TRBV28 CASSFLRGQSYNEQFF TGTGCCAGCAGTTTTCTCAGGGGGCAATCCTACAATGAGCAGTTCTTC